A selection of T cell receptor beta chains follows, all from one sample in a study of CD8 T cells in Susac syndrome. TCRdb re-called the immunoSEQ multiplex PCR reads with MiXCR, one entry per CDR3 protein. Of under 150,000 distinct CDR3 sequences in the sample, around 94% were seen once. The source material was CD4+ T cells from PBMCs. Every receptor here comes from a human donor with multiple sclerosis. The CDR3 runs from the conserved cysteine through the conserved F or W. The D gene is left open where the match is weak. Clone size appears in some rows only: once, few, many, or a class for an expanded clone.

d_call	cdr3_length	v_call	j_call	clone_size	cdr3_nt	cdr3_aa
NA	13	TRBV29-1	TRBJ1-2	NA	TGCAGCGTTGAAAGGGCCAAATTCTATGGCTACACCTTC	CSVERAKFYGYTF
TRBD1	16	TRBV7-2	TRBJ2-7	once	TGTGCCAGCACCCTTGGTCCGGGACAGTACTCCTACGAGCAGTACTTC	CASTLGPGQYSYEQYF
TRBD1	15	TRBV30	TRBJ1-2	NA	TGTGCCTGGGCGACAGGGGATCTGGCTAACTATGGCTACACCTTC	CAWATGDLANYGYTF
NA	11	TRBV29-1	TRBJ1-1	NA	TGCAGCGTTGATGGCCCTACTGAAGCTTTCTTT	CSVDGPTEAFF
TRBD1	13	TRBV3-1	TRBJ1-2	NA	TGTGCCAGCAGCCGTGGGACAGGGGATGGCTACACCTTC	CASSRGTGDGYTF
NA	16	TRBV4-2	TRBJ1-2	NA	TGTGCCAGCAGCCAAGATGTGGCAGGGGCGTACTATGGCTACACCTTC	CASSQDVAGAYYGYTF
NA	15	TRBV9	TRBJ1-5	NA	TGTGCCAGCAGCGTAGATGGCAGCCCTTATCAGCCCCAGCATTTT	CASSVDGSPYQPQHF
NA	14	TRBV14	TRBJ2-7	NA	TGTGCCAGCAGCCAAACAGGGTCGGGCGACGAGCAGTACTTC	CASSQTGSGDEQYF
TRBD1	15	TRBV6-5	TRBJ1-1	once	TGTGCCAGCAGTTACCGCGGGACAGGGGTAACTGAAGCTTTCTTT	CASSYRGTGVTEAFF
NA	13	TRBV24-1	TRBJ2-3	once	TGTGCCACCAGAGGGGTTAGCACAGATACGCAGTATTTT	CATRGVSTDTQYF
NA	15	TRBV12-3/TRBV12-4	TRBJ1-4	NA	TGTGCCAGCAGTTTAGGTAATAGGGGCGGCGAGAGACTGTTTTTT	CASSLGNRGGERLFF
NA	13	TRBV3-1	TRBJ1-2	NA	TGTGCCAGCAGCCCACGGGCCAACTATGGCTACACCTTC	CASSPRANYGYTF
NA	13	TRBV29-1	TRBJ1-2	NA	TGCAGCGTTACCAGGGTAACCGGCTATGGCTACACCTTC	CSVTRVTGYGYTF
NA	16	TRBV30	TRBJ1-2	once	TGTGCCTGGAGTCCCGTCGGGGGCCTAACTAACTATGGCTACACCTTC	CAWSPVGGLTNYGYTF
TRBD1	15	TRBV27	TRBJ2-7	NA	TGTGCCAGCAGCCCGGGACAGAACCCCAACTACGAGCAGTACTTC	CASSPGQNPNYEQYF
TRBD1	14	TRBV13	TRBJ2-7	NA	TGTGCCAGCAGCTTCCGGGACAGGGGCAACGAGCAGTACTTC	CASSFRDRGNEQYF
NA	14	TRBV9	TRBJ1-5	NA	TGTGCCAGCAGCGTAGGCCCGACCAATCAGCCCCAGCATTTT	CASSVGPTNQPQHF
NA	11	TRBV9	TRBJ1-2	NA	TGTGCCAGCAGCGTAGCCTATGGCTACACCTTC	CASSVAYGYTF
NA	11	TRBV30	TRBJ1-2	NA	TGTGCCTGGAGGGAGAACTATGGCTACACCTTC	CAWRENYGYTF
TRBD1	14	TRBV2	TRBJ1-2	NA	TGTGCCAGCAGCCGGGACAGGCTTAACTATGGCTACACCTTC	CASSRDRLNYGYTF
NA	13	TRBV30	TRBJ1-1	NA	TGTGCCTGGAGTGTTGCGGGGCCCACTGAAGCTTTCTTT	CAWSVAGPTEAFF
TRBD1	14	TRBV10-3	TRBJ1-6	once	TGTGCCATCAGCAAAGACAGGGGGGGATCACCCCTCCACTTT	CAISKDRGGSPLHF
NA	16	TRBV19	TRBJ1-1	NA	TGTGCCAGTAGTACCTCAAGACAGTCCATGAACACTGAAGCTTTCTTT	CASSTSRQSMNTEAFF
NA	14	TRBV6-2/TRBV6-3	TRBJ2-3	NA	TGTGCCAGCAGTTACGGGGCCCCGGGGGATACGCAGTATTTT	CASSYGAPGDTQYF
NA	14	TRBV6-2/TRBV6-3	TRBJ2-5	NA	TGTGCCAGCAGTTACTCGGGGCCCCAAGAGACCCAGTACTTC	CASSYSGPQETQYF
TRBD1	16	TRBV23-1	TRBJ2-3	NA	TGCGCCAGCAGTCATACCGACAGGGGGGGGACAGATACGCAGTATTTT	CASSHTDRGGTDTQYF
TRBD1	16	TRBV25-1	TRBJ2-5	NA	TGTGCCAGCAGTGAAAGGGGGCAGGGGGCAAAAGAGACCCAGTACTTC	CASSERGQGAKETQYF
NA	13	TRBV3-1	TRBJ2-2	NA	TGTGCCAGCAGCCCGCCCCCAACCGGGGAGCTGTTTTTT	CASSPPPTGELFF
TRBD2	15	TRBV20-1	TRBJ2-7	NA	TGCAGTGCCCCGGGACTAGCGGGAGGTCGAGTCGAGCAGTACTTC	CSAPGLAGGRVEQYF
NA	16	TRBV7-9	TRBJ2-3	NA	TGTGCCAGCAGCCAAGAGCAGGGATGGGGCACAGATACGCAGTATTTT	CASSQEQGWGTDTQYF
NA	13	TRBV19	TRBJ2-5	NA	TGTGCCAGTTCTGAAGTCCCCAGGGAGACCCAGTACTTC	CASSEVPRETQYF
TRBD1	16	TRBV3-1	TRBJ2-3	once	TGTGCCAGCAGCTCCTGGGACAGGGTAAGAACAGATACGCAGTATTTT	CASSSWDRVRTDTQYF
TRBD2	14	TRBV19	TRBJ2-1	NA	TGTGCCAGTACCCCCGGGGGGGGCAGGGATGAGCAGTTCTTC	CASTPGGGRDEQFF
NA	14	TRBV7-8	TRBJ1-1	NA	TGTGCCAGCAGCCCCCAGGGTTTCGCCACTGAAGCTTTCTTT	CASSPQGFATEAFF
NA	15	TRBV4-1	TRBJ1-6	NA	TGCGCCAGCAGCCAAGATCATGGGGTTGGGGAACCCCTCCACTTT	CASSQDHGVGEPLHF
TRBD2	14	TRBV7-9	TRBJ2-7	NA	TGTGCCAGCAGCCTCCGACTAGCGGTCTATAAGCAGTACTTC	CASSLRLAVYKQYF
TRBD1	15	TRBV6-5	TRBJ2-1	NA	TGTGCCAGCATCCCCGGACAGGGAATTGGAAATGAGCAGTTCTTC	CASIPGQGIGNEQFF
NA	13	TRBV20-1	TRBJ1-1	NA	TGCAGTGCTAGTAACAGCATGAACACTGAAGCTTTCTTT	CSASNSMNTEAFF
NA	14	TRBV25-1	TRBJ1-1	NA	TGTGCCAGCAGTGATTTTGGGAAGAACACTGAAGCTTTCTTT	CASSDFGKNTEAFF